This T cell receptor (beta chain) was sequenced for a study of blood T cell repertoires in COVID-19. Study summary: Sites across the United States, Italy and Spain contributed samples from acute and convalescent COVID-19.

This CDR3 region has 15 residues. The germline CDR1 and CDR2 sequences are MNHEY and SMNVEV (reference sequence). The V gene lost 6 bases and the J gene lost 0 bases, with 11 bases spanning the gap. Data came from immunoSEQ multiplex PCR; TCRdb stores just in-frame clones and leaves some out. The sample lists about 350,000 clones, around 87% seen once, with 6% to 7% in the top ten. This TCR was recovered from a woman aged 45-59 years with COVID-19, enrolled during active disease. Sequencing used peripheral blood. The rearrangement joins TRBV27 to TRBJ1-4; D is undetermined. The CDR3 sequence: CASSLTTATNEKLFF. The DNA for the CDR3 is TGTGCCAGCAGCTTGACAACCGCAACTAATGAAAAACTGTTTTTT.